This TCR beta chain was found in a study of T cell responses to AZD1222 COVID-19 vaccine. Study overall: Pooled in the analysis were second doses at about 4 or about 12 weeks.

Whole-study results and caveats: The donor group comprised mostly white British people and more females; the analysis possibly underestimated clonal diversity. The study reported that nearly half of spike-specific TCRs target unmutated variant regions.

Measured with immunoSEQ multiplex PCR; TCRdb has only the in-frame clones, and not every one. The sample shows 130,000 or so clones, roughly 90% of them seen only once. Per the germline V gene, CDR1 is MDHEN and CDR2 is SYDVKM. With 8 bases clipped from V and 4 bases from J, the junction kept 11 bases outside the gene matches. The CDR3 is made up of 16 amino acids. On this clone itself: No antigen is known for it.

The chain joins TRBV28 to TRBJ2-7; 13 nucleotides line up with TRBD2. Material: peripheral blood, obtained on day 0 of AZD1222 vaccination. The source of this sequence is an adult in good health. In DNA form, the CDR3 reads TGTGCCAGCCAAAAGGGAGGGACTAGCGGGATGTACGAGCAGTACTTC. Residues: CASQKGGTSGMYEQYF.